This T cell receptor (beta chain) was retrieved from a study of blood T cell repertoires in COVID-19. As for the study in general: Italy, Spain and the United States were the sources of the convalescent and acute COVID-19 samples. The cDNA or gDNA used as material had been derived from T cells, B-cell-depleted T cells, or PBMCs.

CDR1 and CDR2 (germline): SQVTM, ANQGSEA. Trimming cost V 3 bases and J 10 bases, with 10 bases left between them. The CDR3 is made up of 11 amino acids. Across roughly 25 US areas, participants ranged in age from 18 to 89 years. Original handling: Reference gene primers were amplified, and this amplification served to estimate nucleated cell counts. Clones were sequenced by immunoSEQ multiplex PCR, and TCRdb holds only the in-frame ones, with some missing. The V and J calls and clone size come from that table; D and trimming were worked out from the DNA. The repertoire holds around 130,000 clones, with about four fifths as singletons. This clone showed up just a few times.

The sequencing input was PBMCs or T cells enriched from blood (not recorded which). The rearrangement uses TRBV29-1 and TRBJ2-1, with a tentative D call TRBD1 (6 bases). The receptor was isolated from a woman aged 45-65 years with acute COVID-19. In DNA, the CDR3 is TGCAGCGTTGACCCCGACAGGGAGCAGTTCTTC. Translation gives CSVDPDREQFF.